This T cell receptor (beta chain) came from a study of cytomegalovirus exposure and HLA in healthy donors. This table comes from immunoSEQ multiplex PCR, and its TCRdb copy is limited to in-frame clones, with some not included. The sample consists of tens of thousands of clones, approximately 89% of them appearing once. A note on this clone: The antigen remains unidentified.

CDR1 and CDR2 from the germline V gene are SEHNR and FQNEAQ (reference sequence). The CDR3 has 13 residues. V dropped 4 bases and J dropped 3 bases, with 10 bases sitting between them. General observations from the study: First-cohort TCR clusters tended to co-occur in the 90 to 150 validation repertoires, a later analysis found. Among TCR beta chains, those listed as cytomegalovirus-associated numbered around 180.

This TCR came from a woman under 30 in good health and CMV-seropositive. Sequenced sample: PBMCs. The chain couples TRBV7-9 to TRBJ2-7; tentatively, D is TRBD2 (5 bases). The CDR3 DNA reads TGTGCCAGCAGCTCCACTGAGGGCTACGAGCAGTACTTC. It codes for CASSSTEGYEQYF.